The 30 T cell receptor beta chains in this list originate from one sample, sequenced in a study of blood T cells in healthy people across ages. The authors ran a second PCR of 7 to 11 cycles using a sample-barcoded 5' primer and a J-beta primer mix. TCRdb recomputed calls from the 5' RACE reads with MiXCR, one row per CDR3 protein. The sample contains about 640,000 distinct CDR3 sequences, 40% to 45% of which appear only once. Sequencing was carried out using blood. The receptors were gathered from a man older than 75 in good health.

The chain links TRBV7-2 to TRBJ2-1; tentative D call: TRBD2 (6 bases). The CDR3 is 14 residues long. Germline V gives CDR1 SGHTA, CDR2 FQGNSA. V dropped 3 bases and J dropped 4 bases, with 10 bases sitting between them. The CDR3 reads CASSFPAGYNEQFF. CDR3 sequence (DNA): TGTGCCAGCAGCTTCCCTGCGGGGTACAATGAGCAGTTCTTC.

For the CDR3, the DNA is TGTGCCAGCAGCTTAGGCTCCAGCGGGGGGCCACGAGAGACCCAGTTCTTC. Protein: CASSLGSSGGPRETQFF. The chain combines TRBV7-2 with TRBJ2-1; 9 nucleotides agree with TRBD2. Losses at the gene ends were 1 base for V and 13 bases for J; bases not matched to a gene: 17. The CDR3 has 17 amino acids. The V gene's germline CDR1 is SGHTA and CDR2 FQGNSA.

A remark on this clonotype: A junction end diverges from the germline sequence, so it may reflect a read error. This chain joins TRBV20-1 and TRBJ2-4; maybe TRBD2 (5 bases). The J call may not be correct, given that the DNA end is closer to TRBJ2-7. The CDR3 is 11 amino acids. The germline CDR1 and CDR2 sequences are DFQATT and SNEGSKA (reference sequence). CDR3 sequence: CSAREGYEQYF. The CDR3 nucleotides are TGCAGTGCTCGAGAGGGATACGAGCAGTACTTC.

The rearrangement joins TRBV4-2 to TRBJ2-2; 7 bases fit TRBD1. The CDR3 consists of 17 residues. After removal of 0 bases from V and 1 base from J, the junction contained 5 bases not matched to a gene. Looked up from germline, CDR1 is LGHNA and CDR2 is YNFKEQ. This chain's CDR3 is CASSQEPGGLNTGELFF. For the CDR3, the DNA is TGTGCCAGCAGCCAAGAGCCAGGGGGATTGAACACCGGGGAGCTGTTTTTT.

The sample holds one count of this clonotype. The V and J genes are TRBV6-2 or TRBV6-3 and TRBJ2-5, with 7 bases fitting TRBD2. The V gene's germline CDR1 is MNHEY and CDR2 SVGEGT. There are 12 residues in the CDR3. V lost 8 bases and J lost 11; bases outside the gene matches: 11. The DNA for the CDR3 is TGTGCCAGCCGACCCGAGCGGGATGAGCAGTACTTC. This gives the protein CASRPERDEQYF.

The chain links TRBV7-7 to TRBJ2-5; D gene unclear. This CDR3 spans 15 amino acids. CDR1 is SSHAT and CDR2 is FNYEAQ in the germline V gene (reference sequence). Trimming took 4 bases from V and 5 from J, leaving 17 bases between them. The CDR3 DNA reads as TGTGCCAGCAGCTCGAATAGCCAAGCTGGGGAGACCCAGTACTTC. Translated, it gives CASSSNSQAGETQYF.

This clonotype showed up just once. This sequence joins TRBV2 and TRBJ2-5; the D is unclear. V was cut by 5 bases and J by 5 bases, with 12 bases left in between. CDR3 length: 13 residues. CDR1 is SNHLY and CDR2 is FYNNEI in the germline V gene. The CDR3 protein is CASSRTVIETQYF. The CDR3 DNA follows: TGTGCCAGCAGTCGGACCGTTATTGAGACCCAGTACTTC. Combining the CDR3 with reference TRBV2 and TRBJ2-5 gives the whole variable domain EPEVTQTPSHQVTQMGQEVILRCVPISNHLYFYWYRQILGQKVEFLVSFYNNEISEKSEIFDDQFSVERPDGSNFTLKIRSTKLEDSAMYFCASSRTVIETQYFGPGTRLLVL.

The V call is TRBV28, the J call TRBJ2-7, with D possibly TRBD2 on 6 matching bases. The germline V gene has CDR1 MDHEN and CDR2 SYDVKM. V gave up 2 bases and J gave up 0 bases, with 17 bases separating them. CDR3 length equals 17 residues. The CDR3 loop is CASSLVPPGDSSYEQYF. CDR3 nucleotide sequence: TGTGCCAGCAGTTTAGTCCCGCCGGGAGACAGCTCCTACGAGCAGTACTTC.

This clonotype has a handful of counts. This chain links TRBV6-5 with TRBJ2-1, with 7 bases identical to TRBD2. CDR3 length: 16 amino acids. CDR1 and CDR2 (germline): MNHEY, SVGAGI. Trimming at V came to 2 bases and at J to 2 bases, leaving 6 bases not matched to a gene. The CDR3 spells CASSYGLAATYNEQFF. In DNA form, the CDR3 reads TGTGCCAGCAGTTACGGGCTAGCGGCTACCTACAATGAGCAGTTCTTC.

This clonotype was seen ten or more times. V and J are TRBV20-1 and TRBJ2-6; 9 positions agree with TRBD1. V gave up 5 bases and J gave up 2 bases; unmatched junction bases: 7. Germline V lookup: CDR1 DFQATT, CDR2 SNEGSKA (reference sequence). The CDR3 runs to 16 residues. Here the CDR3 reads CSAGGQGIPGANVLTF. The CDR3 DNA is TGCAGTGCTGGGGGACAGGGAATTCCTGGGGCCAACGTCCTGACTTTC.

The chain carries TRBV5-5 and TRBJ2-5; 9 nucleotides line up with TRBD2. Trimming cost V 2 bases and J 11 bases; bases outside gene matches: 13. Germline V CDR1 and CDR2: SGHKS, YYEKEE (reference sequence). CDR3 size: 15 residues. CDR3 sequence: CASSFLAGVNNEQYF. The CDR3 DNA reads as TGTGCCAGCAGCTTCTTAGCGGGGGTTAACAATGAGCAGTACTTC.

V and J are TRBV28 and TRBJ2-7, with 15 bases matching TRBD2. This CDR3 has 18 amino acids. The germline V gene encodes CDR1 MDHEN and CDR2 SYDVKM. The ends lost 3 bases at V and 2 bases at J; junction bases unmatched: 8. The CDR3 sequence: CASSLSWTSGRGTYEQYF. CDR3 DNA: TGTGCCAGCAGTTTGTCCTGGACTAGCGGGAGGGGGACCTACGAGCAGTACTTC.

This clonotype was seen only a few times. The chain recombines TRBV10-2 with TRBJ2-1; no firm D call. This CDR3 has 9 amino acids. The V and J ends lost 9 bases and 7 bases respectively, with 4 bases between them. Germline V gene sequence: CDR1 WSHSY, CDR2 SAAADI. CDR3 region: CARGNEQFF. CDR3 nucleotides: TGCGCCAGAGGGAATGAGCAGTTCTTC.

The gene calls are TRBV20-1 and TRBJ1-4, with 7 bases matching TRBD1. This CDR3 has 15 residues. The ends lost 0 bases at V and 3 bases at J; junction bases unmatched: 4. The V gene's germline CDR1 is DFQATT and CDR2 SNEGSKA (reference sequence). The CDR3 DNA is TGCAGTGCTAGAGACCGGACAGGTTCTAATGAAAAACTGTTTTTT. Its protein is CSARDRTGSNEKLFF.

The sample holds a few counts of this clonotype. The rearrangement uses TRBV20-1 and TRBJ2-5; D possibly corresponds to TRBD2 (6 bases). The V end was cut by 3 bases, the J end by 11 bases, with 25 bases between. CDR1 and CDR2 (germline): DFQATT, SNEGSKA (reference sequence). The CDR3 extends over 15 amino acids. CDR3 protein: CSASNLLAGFNEQYF. CDR3 sequence (DNA): TGCAGTGCTAGCAATCTTCTTGCGGGATTCAATGAGCAGTACTTC.

The chain couples TRBV9 to TRBJ1-2, with TRBD1 as a possible D gene (6 bases). The V end lost 4 bases, the J end lost 0 bases, and 10 bases lay between the germline ends. Germline V lookup: CDR1 SGDLS, CDR2 YYNGEE. This CDR3 has 14 amino acids. CDR3 loop: CASSTRTANYGYTF. DNA of the CDR3: TGTGCCAGCAGCACACGGACAGCTAACTATGGCTACACCTTC.

The chain combines TRBV20-1 with TRBJ1-2; 9 bases fit TRBD1. CDR1 and CDR2 from the germline V gene are DFQATT and SNEGSKA (reference sequence). This CDR3 is 12 amino acids long. The V and J ends lost 6 bases and 8 bases, in that order; junction bases with no gene match: 7. CDR3 DNA sequence: TGCAGTGCCCAGGACAGGGGATTCGGCTACACCTTC. It encodes CSAQDRGFGYTF.

This clonotype was found many times. The rearrangement joins TRBV11-2 to TRBJ2-7, with D possibly being TRBD1 (6 bases). V lost 3 bases and J 7 bases, leaving 16 bases between the germline ends. This CDR3 comprises 14 residues. CDR1 and CDR2 from the germline V gene are SGHAT and FQNNGV. DNA for the CDR3: TGTGCCAGCAGCTTTAGGGACACCGCATTTGAGCAGTACTTC. Its protein product is CASSFRDTAFEQYF.

The chain uses TRBV4-3 and TRBJ2-3; D might be TRBD1 or TRBD2, each matching 5 bases. CDR3 length: 15 residues. Trimming stripped 4 bases from V and 6 bases from J, with 17 bases between. Germline CDR1 LGHNA, CDR2 YSLEER. CDR3 residues: CASSLGAARIDTQYF. CDR3 nucleotides: TGCGCCAGCAGCCTCGGGGCGGCGAGGATCGATACGCAGTATTTT.

This clonotype was picked up many times. The chain has TRBV7-2 and TRBJ2-7; tentatively, D is TRBD2 (5 bases). CDR3 length equals 14 residues. Per the germline V gene, CDR1 is SGHTA and CDR2 is FQGNSA. Deletions cut 0 bases from V and 6 bases from J, with 12 bases between. The CDR3 DNA is TGTGCCAGCAGCTTAGCGGGAGCTCGCGGCGAGCAGTACTTC. It yields the protein CASSLAGARGEQYF.

The rearrangement links TRBV18 to TRBJ2-6; 8 nucleotides match TRBD1. The ends lost 4 bases at V and 3 bases at J; junction bases unmatched: 11. Germline V lookup: CDR1 KGHSH, CDR2 LQKENI. This CDR3 comprises 18 residues. The CDR3 DNA reads TGTGCCAGCTCACTAACCGGGACAGGACTTGTTGGGGCCAACGTCCTGACTTTC. Protein product: CASSLTGTGLVGANVLTF.

The sample holds many counts of this clonotype. The chain is built from TRBV7-9 and TRBJ2-1; 12 bases line up with TRBD2. Per germline, CDR1 SEHNR and CDR2 FQNEAQ (reference sequence). V shed 3 bases, J shed 5 bases, and the junction held 5 bases outside the gene matches. The CDR3 consists of 16 residues. DNA for the CDR3: TGTGCCAGCAGCTTGTGGACTAGCGGGAAACACAATGAGCAGTTCTTC. Translating gives CASSLWTSGKHNEQFF.

This clonotype was observed a few times. The V and J genes are TRBV18 and TRBJ2-5, with a weak D call TRBD2 (6 bases). V dropped 3 bases and J dropped 1 base, with 9 bases sitting between them. The CDR3 sequence is 14 residues long. The germline gives CDR1 KGHSH, CDR2 LQKENI. CDR3 region: CASSPQRAQETQYF. The CDR3 DNA is TGTGCCAGCTCACCCCAGCGGGCCCAAGAGACCCAGTACTTC.

The CDR3 sequence is CASSLAGLAGPTGEQYF. In nucleotides, the CDR3 is TGTGCCAGCAGCTTAGCGGGGCTAGCGGGTCCAACGGGGGAGCAGTACTTC. This chain joins TRBV7-2 and TRBJ2-5; 8 nucleotides line up with TRBD2. Germline-derived CDR1 and CDR2 are SGHTA and FQGNSA. V lost 0 bases and J lost 11; bases outside the gene matches: 17. The CDR3 is 17 residues long.

This clonotype was seen many times. This chain joins TRBV5-6 and TRBJ1-2; 8 bases map to TRBD1. The CDR3 loop spans 16 amino acids. CDR1 is SGHDT, CDR2 YYEEEE, per germline. With 2 bases clipped from V and 4 bases from J, the junction kept 10 bases outside the gene matches. The CDR3 reads CASSFFLDRERYGYTF. CDR3 DNA: TGTGCCAGCAGCTTTTTCCTGGACAGGGAGCGCTATGGCTACACCTTC. The variable domain in full, with the rest retrieved from reference TRBV5-6 and TRBJ1-2, is DAGVTQSPTHLIKTRGQQVTLRCSPKSGHDTVSWYQQALGQGPQFIFQYYEEEERQRGNFPDRFSGHQFPNYSSELNVNALLLGDSALYLCASSFFLDRERYGYTFGSGTRLTVV.

The V call is TRBV20-1, the J call TRBJ1-5; unclear D gene. Trimming left V 4 bases short and J 2 bases short, with 12 bases between. The CDR3 has 14 residues. CDR1 DFQATT and CDR2 SNEGSKA come from the germline V gene (reference sequence). The CDR3 nucleotides read TGCAGTGCTAATAGACCCAATGGCAATCAGCCCCAGCATTTT. Its translation: CSANRPNGNQPQHF.

The chain joins TRBV6-6 to TRBJ2-3; D call uncertain. The V gene lost 4 bases and the J gene lost 2 bases, with 13 bases spanning the gap. Germline values: CDR1 MNHNY, CDR2 SVGAGI (reference sequence). CDR3 length: 15 residues. DNA for the CDR3: TGTGCCAGCAGTTTCCGGCTAGACCCCACAGATACGCAGTATTTT. Protein sequence: CASSFRLDPTDTQYF.

The V and J genes are TRBV9 and TRBJ2-7, with TRBD2 as a possible D gene (6 bases). CDR1 and CDR2 from the germline V gene are SGDLS and YYNGEE. Trimming cost V 0 bases and J 0 bases, with 13 bases left between them. This CDR3 contains 16 residues. DNA for the CDR3: TGTGCCAGCAGCGTAGGTAGTAGCGGCAGCTCCTACGAGCAGTACTTC. It is translated as CASSVGSSGSSYEQYF.

The chain combines TRBV5-6 with TRBJ2-1; TRBD1 is a possible D gene (6 bases). V lost 2 bases, J lost 1 base, and 13 bases lay in between. CDR1 and CDR2 from the germline V gene are SGHDT and YYEEEE. This CDR3 contains 16 residues. The CDR3 DNA follows: TGTGCCAGCAGCTTATATGAGGGGGATTCCTACAATGAGCAGTTCTTC. Translation gives CASSLYEGDSYNEQFF.

The chain is built from TRBV6-5 and TRBJ1-1, with D possibly matching TRBD1 (6 bases). The CDR3 spans 14 residues. V was cut by 8 bases and J by 4 bases, with 17 bases left in between. The germline V gene encodes CDR1 MNHEY and CDR2 SVGAGI. The CDR3 region is CASGRGARSTEAFF. The CDR3 DNA is TGTGCCAGCGGTAGGGGGGCTAGAAGCACTGAAGCTTTCTTT.